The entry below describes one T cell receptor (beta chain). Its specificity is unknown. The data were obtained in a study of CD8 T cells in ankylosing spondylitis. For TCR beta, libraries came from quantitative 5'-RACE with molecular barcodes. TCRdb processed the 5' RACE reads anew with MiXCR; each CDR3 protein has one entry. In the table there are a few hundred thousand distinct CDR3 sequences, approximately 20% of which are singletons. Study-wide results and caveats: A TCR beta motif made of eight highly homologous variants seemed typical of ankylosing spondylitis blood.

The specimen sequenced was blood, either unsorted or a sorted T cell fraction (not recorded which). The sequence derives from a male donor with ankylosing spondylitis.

The CDR3 DNA is TGTGCCAGCAGCTCGGGGACTAGCGGAATCACAGATACGCAGTATTTT. Protein sequence: CASSSGTSGITDTQYF. This chain connects TRBV7-9 to TRBJ2-3; TRBD2 matches at 11 bases. The CDR3 runs to 16 residues. Germline V gene data show CDR1 as SEHNR and CDR2 as FQNEAQ (reference sequence). The J segment lost 2 bases and the V segment lost 4 bases, leaving 5 bases of the junction unmatched.